The 12 T cell receptor beta chains presented below share a single source sample, sequenced in a study of tissue T cells after allogeneic stem cell transplantation (dated by TCRdb to the early 2020s). Library creation used the immunoSEQ multiplex PCR assay. In TCRdb, the immuneACCESS table is reduced to in-frame sequences with V and J assigned. These tables do not hold every clone; where another copy was compared, an unresolved V gene accounts for under half, and the others remain unexplained. Across this sample there are about 11,000 clones, with 30% to 40% seen only once. The ten largest clonotypes hold 1.8% of the sample. The time point label on this specimen signifies: mouse harvest day 7 after allogeneic transplant. Each mouse graft, delivered by tail vein injection, combined 10^6 splenic CD5+ T cells with 10^7 T-cell-depleted bone marrow cells. Specimen: skin. Receptors were obtained from a female BALB/c mouse given C57BL/6 T cells with graft-versus-host disease after an allogeneic hematopoietic cell transplant.

On this clone itself: Germline and genes here are mouse. Read sequence stops 1 residue before the CDR3 end, and the germline J gene provides the missing end. The gene calls are TRBV3 and TRBJ2-7; TRBD2 agrees at 9 bases. The CDR3 length is 13 residues. Per the germline V gene, CDR1 is SNHLY and CDR2 is FYNGKV (reference sequence). The V segment lost 2 bases and the J segment 6 bases; nucleotides outside the gene matches: 2. CDR3 DNA (partial): TGTGCCAGCAGCTTAAGGACTGGGGTTGAACAGTAC. Its translation is CASSLRTGVEQY. The entire CDR3 protein reads CASSLRTGVEQYF.

This clone was seen only a few times. The gene symbols are mouse symbols. Sequencing ends 1 residue short of the CDR3 end; the germline J gene provides the rest. The J gene is TRBJ1-3, the V gene TRBV23. Germline V gene sequence: CDR1 KGHTA, CDR2 FQNQQP. The CDR3 has 14 amino acids. The CDR3 bases that were read are TGCTCCAGCAGTCCCCCGGGGGCTGGAAATACGCTCTAT. Amino acid sequence: CSSSPPGAGNTLY. The full CDR3 sequence reads CSSSPPGAGNTLYF.

The sample holds a few counts of this clone. Any gene name here is a mouse gene name. The missing CDR3 end, 1 residue past where the read stops, is filled in from the germline J gene. The J gene is TRBJ1-6, the V gene TRBV16; D uncertain. TRBJ1-6 is an ORF, and what it does is uncertain. Between the trimmed V and J ends, which lost 3 bases and 0 bases, there was a span of 0 bases. Germline V gene sequence: CDR1 SGHSA, CDR2 FRNQAP. The CDR3 totals 13 residues. Here the CDR3 reads CASSFSYNSPLYF. The CDR3 bases that were read are TGTGCAAGCAGCTTTTCCTATAATTCGCCCCTCTAC.

Worth noting for this clone: Gene labels here are mouse ones. The read falls 1 residue short of the CDR3 end, and the missing part is taken from the germline J gene. The chain carries TRBV12-2 and TRBJ1-3; D is undetermined. CDR1 and CDR2 (germline): SGHLS, HYDKME. Trimming left V 0 bases short and J 0 bases short, with 5 bases between. The CDR3 loop spans 14 amino acids. The CDR3 bases that were read are TGTGCCAGCTCTCTCGCGGATTCTGGAAATACGCTCTAT. This translates into CASSLADSGNTLY. The whole CDR3 sequence is CASSLADSGNTLYF.

This clone has just a few counts. Gene and germline names: mouse. The read ends 1 residue before the CDR3 terminus; that terminus is restored from the germline J gene. V usage is TRBV23 and J usage is TRBJ1-4; the table's D call, TRBD1, was not checked against the DNA. Germline CDR1 is KGHTA and CDR2 is FQNQQP. The CDR3 contains 14 residues. The DNA read from the CDR3 is TGCTCCAGCAGTTGGGACACCTCCAACGAAAGATTATTT. The encoded protein is CSSSWDTSNERLF. The whole CDR3 sequence reads CSSSWDTSNERLFF. The whole variable domain, remainder taken from reference TRBV23 and TRBJ1-4, is DAAVTQKPRYLIKMKGQEAEMKCIPEKGHTAVFWYQQKQSKELKFLIYFQNQQPLDQIDMVKERFSAVCPSSSLCSLGIRTCEAEDSALYLCSSSWDTSNERLFFGHGTKLSVL.

This clone has just a few counts. The gene names given are mouse names. The covered CDR3 bases are TGTGCCAGCTCCCGGACTCTTAACCAAGACACCCAGTAC. Translating it yields CASSRTLNQDTQY. The whole CDR3 protein is CASSRTLNQDTQYF. This chain connects TRBV12-1 to TRBJ2-5, with D perhaps matching TRBD2 (5 bases). Read sequence stops 1 residue before the CDR3 end, and the germline J gene provides the missing end. The CDR3 length is 14 residues. Per the germline V gene, CDR1 is SGHSN and CDR2 is HYEKVE. Deletions cut 4 bases from V and 0 bases from J, with 10 bases between.

This clone was detected a few times. Genes and germline come from the mouse. The DNA ends 1 residue before the CDR3 does, and the rest of the CDR3 is filled in from the germline J gene. The chain recombines TRBV12-1 with TRBJ2-7; 13 positions agree with TRBD2. Trimming at V came to 1 base and at J to 4 bases, leaving 3 bases not matched to a gene. Germline V gene data show CDR1 as SGHSN and CDR2 as HYEKVE. CDR3 length: 15 amino acids. This CDR3 reads CASSLDWGGAYEQYF. The covered CDR3 bases are TGTGCCAGCTCTCTGGACTGGGGGGGCGCTTATGAACAGTAC.

This clone was recorded a few times. The listed genes are named as in mouse. The CDR3 end lies 1 residue beyond the end of the read and is filled in from the germline J gene. The V call is TRBV26, the J call TRBJ1-2; tentative D call: TRBD1 (6 bases). Germline lookup yields CDR1 KGHPV and CDR2 FQNQEV (reference sequence). The CDR3 runs to 12 residues. Trimming removed 6 bases from V and 3 bases from J, with 8 bases in between. The CDR3 bases that were read are TGTGCCAGCAGCAGGGGTTACTCCGACTACACC. Translating it yields CASSRGYSDYT. The entire CDR3 sequence reads CASSRGYSDYTF.

Note on this clone: The gene names here belong to mouse. CDR3 DNA (partial): TGTGCCAGCAGTCTGTCGACACAAGACACCCAGTAC. Encoded protein: CASSLSTQDTQY. The full-length CDR3 reads as CASSLSTQDTQYF. V is TRBV26 and J is TRBJ2-5; no definite D call. The read finishes 1 residue shy of the CDR3 end, and the germline J gene is used to complete it. The CDR3 runs to 13 residues. The V gene lost 0 bases and the J gene lost 3 bases, with 4 bases spanning the gap. Germline V gene sequence: CDR1 KGHPV, CDR2 FQNQEV (reference sequence).

In the case of this clone: Each gene name is a mouse one. The observed sequence ends 1 residue before the CDR3 terminus, with the missing tail filled in from the germline J gene. This chain joins TRBV26 and TRBJ2-4; D gene unclear. Trimming removed 0 bases from V and 0 bases from J, with 7 bases in between. The CDR3 sequence is 15 residues long. CDR1 is KGHPV and CDR2 is FQNQEV in the germline V gene (reference sequence). This chain's CDR3 is CASSLSPTSQNTLYF. The CDR3 DNA, read in part, is TGTGCCAGCAGTCTGTCGCCTACTAGTCAAAACACCTTGTAC.

This clone was found a few times. The gene names given are mouse names. The read terminates 1 residue ahead of where the CDR3 ends, so the germline J gene completes it. The identical CDR3 is also encoded by other nucleotide sequences in the sample. The chain is built from TRBV26 and TRBJ1-3, with 7 bases that match TRBD1. Germline CDR1 reads KGHPV; CDR2 reads FQNQEV (reference sequence). The CDR3 runs 14 residues. Losses at the gene ends were 7 bases for V and 1 base for J; bases not matched to a gene: 4. CDR3 amino acids: CASTPGQSGNTLYF. The CDR3 DNA, read in part, is TGTGCCAGCACCCCGGGACAGTCTGGAAATACGCTCTAT.

This clone has just a few counts. The gene names given are mouse names. The read ends 1 residue shy of where the CDR3 ends; the end is completed using the germline J gene. The rearrangement joins TRBV31 to TRBJ2-7; the match to TRBD2 covers 9 bases. Trimming cost V 2 bases and J 7 bases; bases outside gene matches: 9. There are 14 residues in the CDR3. Germline CDR1 GKSSPN, CDR2 SITVG. The part of the CDR3 DNA that was read is TGTGCCTGGAGTGTAATGGGGGGGCGAAGGGAACAGTAC. Amino acid sequence: CAWSVMGGRREQY. The complete CDR3 reads CAWSVMGGRREQYF.